These T cell receptor beta chains were read from a single sample in a study of T cell repertoires in ileal Crohn's disease. Clones were read by immunoSEQ multiplex PCR, and TCRdb kept only the in-frame ones, dropping some. The data hold under 7,000 clones, with roughly 80% observed a single time. Sample: ileal tissue. These TCRs come from an adult with Crohn's disease. CDR3s include the opening cysteine and the closing phenylalanine or tryptophan. Each record gives: V gene, clone size, D gene, J gene, CDR3 protein, CDR3 DNA. The D gene is left open where the match is weak. Clone size is shown for a subset of rows, as once, few, many or a class of expanded clone.

V: TRBV6-6; size: NA; D: NA; J: TRBJ1-1; CDR3: CASSYSMSANTEAFF; DNA: TGTGCCAGCAGTTACTCGATGTCGGCGAACACTGAAGCTTTCTTT
V: TRBV12-5; size: few; D: NA; J: TRBJ1-2; CDR3: CASGYRLQGKTYGYTF; DNA: TGTGCTAGTGGTTATCGGCTGCAGGGAAAGACCTATGGCTACACCTTC
V: TRBV5-1; size: NA; D: NA; J: TRBJ2-5; CDR3: CASSLESGRGETQYF; DNA: TGCGCCAGCAGCCTAGAATCCGGGAGAGGAGAGACCCAGTACTTC
V: TRBV29-1; size: NA; D: NA; J: TRBJ2-1; CDR3: CSVEGGGTRVRNEQFF; DNA: TGCAGCGTTGAAGGGGGCGGGACTCGGGTCAGGAATGAGCAGTTCTTC
V: TRBV9; size: NA; D: NA; J: TRBJ2-1; CDR3: CASSVQGTGSYNEQFF; DNA: TGTGCCAGCAGCGTACAAGGGACGGGCTCCTACAATGAGCAGTTCTTC
V: TRBV28; size: NA; D: NA; J: TRBJ1-1; CDR3: CASRYSGAPGTEAFF; DNA: TGTGCCAGCCGGTATTCTGGGGCGCCGGGCACTGAAGCTTTCTTT
V: TRBV7-2; size: NA; D: NA; J: TRBJ1-1; CDR3: CASSVYRNTEAFF; DNA: TGTGCCAGCAGCGTATACAGGAACACTGAAGCTTTCTTT
V: TRBV4-3; size: NA; D: NA; J: TRBJ2-5; CDR3: CASSQGLLGETQYF; DNA: TGCGCCAGCAGCCAAGGACTCCTGGGAGAGACCCAGTACTTC
V: TRBV11-2; size: NA; D: TRBD1; J: TRBJ1-1; CDR3: CASSRDRTEAFF; DNA: TGTGCCAGCAGCCGGGACAGAACTGAAGCTTTCTTT
V: TRBV19; size: NA; D: NA; J: TRBJ1-5; CDR3: CASSNRDNQPQHF; DNA: TGTGCCAGTAGTAACAGGGACAATCAGCCCCAGCATTTT
V: TRBV30; size: NA; D: NA; J: TRBJ1-5; CDR3: CAWSFRQNQPQHF; DNA: TGTGCCTGGAGTTTCAGACAGAATCAGCCCCAGCATTTT
V: TRBV11-2; size: NA; D: NA; J: TRBJ1-5; CDR3: CASSLDPVSSNQPQHF; DNA: TGTGCCAGCAGCTTAGATCCAGTCAGTAGCAATCAGCCCCAGCATTTT
V: TRBV4-1; size: NA; D: TRBD1; J: TRBJ1-2; CDR3: CASSQGDGTANYGYTF; DNA: TGCGCCAGCAGCCAAGGGGACGGGACAGCCAACTATGGCTACACCTTC
V: TRBV27; size: NA; D: TRBD2; J: TRBJ2-7; CDR3: CASSIHRTSGGEQYF; DNA: TGTGCCAGCAGTATCCACCGGACTAGCGGGGGTGAGCAGTACTTC
V: TRBV28; size: NA; D: NA; J: TRBJ2-3; CDR3: CASSLPRGRTQYF; DNA: TGTGCCAGCAGTTTACCCCGGGGTCGTACGCAGTATTTT
V: TRBV18; size: NA; D: NA; J: TRBJ1-2; CDR3: CASSPDSINYGYTF; DNA: TGTGCCAGCTCACCGGACAGTATCAACTATGGCTACACCTTC
V: TRBV4-1; size: few; D: TRBD1; J: TRBJ1-4; CDR3: CASSQDGTGPFSKLFF; DNA: TGCGCCAGCAGCCAAGACGGGACAGGGCCGTTCTCGAAACTGTTTTTT
V: TRBV7-8; size: NA; D: TRBD1; J: TRBJ2-6; CDR3: CASSPGQGPSSGANVLTF; DNA: TGTGCCAGCAGCCCAGGACAGGGTCCTTCCTCTGGGGCCAACGTCCTGACTTTC
V: TRBV9; size: NA; D: TRBD2; J: TRBJ2-3; CDR3: CASSVGLAGGDTQYF; DNA: TGTGCCAGCAGCGTGGGACTAGCGGGGGGAGATACGCAGTATTTT
V: TRBV28; size: few; D: TRBD1; J: TRBJ2-2; CDR3: CASSSTGGAEVELFF; DNA: TGTGCCAGCAGTTCAACAGGGGGCGCTGAGGTGGAGCTGTTTTTT
V: TRBV30; size: few; D: TRBD1; J: TRBJ1-5; CDR3: CAWSVQGASNQPQHF; DNA: TGTGCCTGGAGTGTGCAGGGGGCAAGCAATCAGCCCCAGCATTTT
V: TRBV4-3; size: NA; D: NA; J: TRBJ1-4; CDR3: CASSQDLGATNEKLFF; DNA: TGCGCCAGCAGCCAAGATCTAGGGGCGACTAATGAAAAACTGTTTTTT
V: TRBV7-9; size: NA; D: NA; J: TRBJ2-3; CDR3: CASSSTGPDTQYF; DNA: TGTGCCAGCAGCTCGACGGGCCCAGATACGCAGTATTTT
V: TRBV29-1; size: NA; D: TRBD1; J: TRBJ1-2; CDR3: CSVDKGTVNYGYTF; DNA: TGCAGCGTTGATAAAGGGACAGTAAACTATGGCTACACCTTC
V: TRBV6-6; size: NA; D: NA; J: TRBJ1-2; CDR3: CASSQQGSGYGYTF; DNA: TGTGCCAGCAGTCAACAGGGTTCCGGCTATGGCTACACCTTC
V: TRBV5-4; size: NA; D: TRBD1; J: TRBJ1-1; CDR3: CASSFRQGRLDEAFF; DNA: TGTGCCAGCAGTTTCCGACAGGGGAGGCTGGATGAAGCTTTCTTT
V: TRBV5-1; size: NA; D: NA; J: TRBJ2-7; CDR3: CASSRTALSQTYEQYF; DNA: TGCGCCAGCAGCCGAACGGCCCTTTCTCAAACCTACGAGCAGTACTTC
V: TRBV6-6; size: few; D: NA; J: TRBJ1-2; CDR3: CASSPETYGYTF; DNA: TGTGCCAGCAGCCCGGAGACCTATGGCTACACCTTC
V: TRBV5-5; size: NA; D: NA; J: TRBJ1-1; CDR3: CASRKNPNTEAFF; DNA: TGTGCCAGCAGGAAGAACCCGAACACTGAAGCTTTCTTT
V: TRBV25-1; size: NA; D: NA; J: TRBJ2-5; CDR3: CASSEPGDRETQYF; DNA: TGTGCCAGCAGTGAGCCCGGGGACCGAGAGACCCAGTACTTC
V: TRBV6-6; size: NA; D: NA; J: TRBJ1-1; CDR3: CASSYLCAFF; DNA: TGTGCCAGCAGTTACCTATGCGCTTTCTTT
V: TRBV2; size: NA; D: NA; J: TRBJ1-1; CDR3: CASSGVYRNTEAFF; DNA: TGTGCCAGCAGTGGAGTGTACAGGAACACTGAAGCTTTCTTT
V: TRBV27; size: NA; D: TRBD1; J: TRBJ2-7; CDR3: CASSPRDSHYEQYF; DNA: TGTGCCAGCAGTCCTAGGGACAGCCACTACGAGCAGTACTTC
V: TRBV7-9; size: NA; D: NA; J: TRBJ2-1; CDR3: CASSSRSRQADHLGQFF; DNA: TGTGCCAGCAGCTCCAGATCCCGACAGGCTGACCACCTCGGGCAGTTCTTC
V: TRBV10-1; size: NA; D: NA; J: TRBJ1-1; CDR3: CASTKGTPGRPNTEAFF; DNA: TGCGCCAGCACCAAGGGAACACCAGGAAGGCCGAACACTGAAGCTTTCTTT
V: TRBV27; size: few; D: TRBD1; J: TRBJ1-6; CDR3: CASSLGTGNSPLHF; DNA: TGTGCCAGCAGTTTAGGGACAGGGAATTCACCCCTCCACTTT
V: TRBV4-1; size: NA; D: TRBD1; J: TRBJ1-5; CDR3: CASSRGQGAKQPQHF; DNA: TGCGCCAGCAGCCGCGGACAGGGGGCAAAACAGCCCCAGCATTTT
V: TRBV19; size: NA; D: TRBD1; J: TRBJ1-1; CDR3: CASSNAGGGTEAFF; DNA: TGTGCCAGTAGTAACGCAGGGGGAGGCACTGAAGCTTTCTTT
V: TRBV9; size: NA; D: NA; J: TRBJ1-2; CDR3: CASSSDLAGYTF; DNA: TGTGCCAGCAGCTCCGATCTGGCTGGCTACACCTTC
V: TRBV5-1; size: NA; D: NA; J: TRBJ1-4; CDR3: CASSFTSATNEKLFF; DNA: TGCGCCAGCAGCTTTACCAGTGCAACTAATGAAAAACTGTTTTTT
V: TRBV27; size: NA; D: NA; J: TRBJ2-3; CDR3: CASSLVNTQYF; DNA: TGTGCCAGCAGTTTGGTGAATACGCAGTATTTT
V: TRBV28; size: NA; D: NA; J: TRBJ2-6; CDR3: CASSLSSGANVLTF; DNA: TGTGCCAGCAGTTTAAGCTCTGGGGCCAACGTCCTGACTTTC
V: TRBV7-8; size: NA; D: NA; J: TRBJ2-4; CDR3: CASSLAKNIQYF; DNA: TGTGCCAGCAGTTTAGCCAAAAACATTCAGTACTTC
V: TRBV27; size: NA; D: TRBD2; J: TRBJ2-4; CDR3: CASSPRAGVAKNIQYF; DNA: TGTGCCAGCAGTCCTAGGGCGGGAGTTGCCAAAAACATTCAGTACTTC
V: TRBV7-2; size: NA; D: NA; J: TRBJ1-5; CDR3: CASSLVTGSNQPQHF; DNA: TGTGCCAGCAGCTTAGTCACAGGGTCGAATCAGCCCCAGCATTTT
V: TRBV6-1; size: once; D: TRBD2; J: TRBJ2-7; CDR3: CASRLAGYEQYF; DNA: TGTGCCAGCAGACTAGCGGGTTACGAGCAGTACTTC
V: TRBV7-3; size: NA; D: NA; J: TRBJ2-7; CDR3: CASSPGVVGGIYEQYF; DNA: TGTGCCAGCAGCCCCGGAGTGGTCGGCGGGATCTACGAGCAGTACTTC
V: TRBV28; size: NA; D: NA; J: TRBJ1-2; CDR3: CASTRPGDQTNYGYTF; DNA: TGTGCCAGCACTCGACCAGGGGACCAGACTAACTATGGCTACACCTTC
V: TRBV28; size: NA; D: TRBD1; J: TRBJ1-1; CDR3: CASTTTGATNTEAFF; DNA: TGTGCCAGCACCACTACAGGGGCTACTAACACTGAAGCTTTCTTT
V: TRBV5-8; size: NA; D: TRBD2; J: TRBJ2-7; CDR3: CASSPSGRGSYEQYF; DNA: TGTGCCAGCAGCCCTAGCGGGAGGGGATCCTACGAGCAGTACTTC
V: TRBV2; size: NA; D: TRBD2; J: TRBJ2-2; CDR3: CAFRRLAGGPTGELFF; DNA: TGTGCCTTCAGGAGGCTAGCGGGGGGGCCGACCGGGGAGCTGTTTTTT
V: TRBV29-1; size: NA; D: NA; J: TRBJ1-1; CDR3: CSVVQTGNTEAFF; DNA: TGCAGCGTTGTACAGACGGGGAACACTGAAGCTTTCTTT
V: TRBV19; size: NA; D: NA; J: TRBJ1-3; CDR3: CASMNRNSGNTIYF; DNA: TGTGCCAGTATGAACAGAAACTCTGGAAACACCATATATTTT